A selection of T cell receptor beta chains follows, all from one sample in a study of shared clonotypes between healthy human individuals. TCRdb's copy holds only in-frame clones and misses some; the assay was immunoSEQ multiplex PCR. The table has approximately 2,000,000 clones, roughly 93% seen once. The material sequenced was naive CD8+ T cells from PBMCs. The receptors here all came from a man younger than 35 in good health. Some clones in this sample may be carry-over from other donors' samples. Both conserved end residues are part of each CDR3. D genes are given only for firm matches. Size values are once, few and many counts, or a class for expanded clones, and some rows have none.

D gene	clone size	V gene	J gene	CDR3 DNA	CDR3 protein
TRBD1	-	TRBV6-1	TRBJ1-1	TGTGCCAGCAGTACCCGGGACAGGGTCACTGAAGCTTTCTTT	CASSTRDRVTEAFF
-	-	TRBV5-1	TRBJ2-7	TGCGCCAGCAGCTTGGTTCCCGGGTGGGAGCAGTACTTC	CASSLVPGWEQYF
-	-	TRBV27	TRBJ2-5	TGTGCCAGCAGTTTGGTCCAGAATAGACAAGAGACCCAGTACTTC	CASSLVQNRQETQYF
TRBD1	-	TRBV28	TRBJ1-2	TGTGCCAGCAGTTCGCCGGACAGGGGGCCGGAGGGCTACACCTTC	CASSSPDRGPEGYTF
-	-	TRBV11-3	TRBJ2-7	TGTGCCAGCAGCTCCAGTGGTGGGACTCGACCCTACGAGCAGTACTTC	CASSSSGGTRPYEQYF
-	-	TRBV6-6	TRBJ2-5	TGTGCCAGCAGTTACTTGTCAGGAGGGGAGACCCAGTACTTC	CASSYLSGGETQYF
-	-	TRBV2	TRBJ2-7	TGTGCCAGCAGTGGGCAAGGGATGGACGAGCAGTACTTC	CASSGQGMDEQYF
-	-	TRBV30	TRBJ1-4	TGTGCCTGGAGTGTACTATACGAAAAACTGTTTTTT	CAWSVLYEKLFF
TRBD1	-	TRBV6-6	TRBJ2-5	TGTGCCAGCACCGGACAGGGGGGGAGGGAGACCCAGTACTTC	CASTGQGGRETQYF
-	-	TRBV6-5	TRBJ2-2	TGTGCCAGCAGCTCCGGGACTAACACCGGGGAGCTGTTTTTT	CASSSGTNTGELFF
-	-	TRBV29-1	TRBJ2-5	TGCGGCGTGCTCCCAAGAACAGGGAACCAAGAGACCCAGTACTTC	CGVLPRTGNQETQYF
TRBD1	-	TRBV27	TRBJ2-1	TGTGCCAGCAGTTTACTACCGGGACAGGGGCCCTCGGTAGATGAGCAGTTCTTC	CASSLLPGQGPSVDEQFF
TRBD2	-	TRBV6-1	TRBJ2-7	TGTGCCACAACCGACCGGGGGGGAAACTACGAGCAGTACTTC	CATTDRGGNYEQYF
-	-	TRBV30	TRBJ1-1	TGTTCCCTTGCCCTGACTGAAGCTTTCTTT	CSLALTEAFF
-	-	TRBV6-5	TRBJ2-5	TGTGCCAGCAGTTACCCGGAGGGGGCGCGGGGGACCCAGTACTTC	CASSYPEGARGTQYF
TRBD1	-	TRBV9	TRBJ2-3	TGTGCCAGCAGCGTCGACCACAGGGGGCTCTACCAGGCGGGCACAGATACGCAGTATTTT	CASSVDHRGLYQAGTDTQYF
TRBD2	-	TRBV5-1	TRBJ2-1	TGCGCCAGCAGCTTACTGGCGGGAGGGCCGGTCGATGAGCAGTTCTTC	CASSLLAGGPVDEQFF
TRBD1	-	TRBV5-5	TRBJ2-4	TGTGCCAGCAGCTCCAGGACAGGGCAAGCCAAAAACATTCAGTACTTC	CASSSRTGQAKNIQYF
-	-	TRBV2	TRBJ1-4	TGTGCCAGCAGTGAAGCGCTTTGGGGTCGCGGAGAAAAACTGTTTTTT	CASSEALWGRGEKLFF
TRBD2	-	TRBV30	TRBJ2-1	TGTGCCTGGAGTCTAGCGGGCAATGAGCAGTTCTTC	CAWSLAGNEQFF
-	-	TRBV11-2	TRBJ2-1	TGTGCCAGCAGCCTAGGAGGGCCGTCCTACAATGAGCAGTTCTTC	CASSLGGPSYNEQFF
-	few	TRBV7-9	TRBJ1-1	TGTGCCAGCAGCTCCGGGTACCTGGAAGCTTTCTTT	CASSSGYLEAFF
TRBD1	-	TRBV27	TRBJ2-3	TGTGCCAGCAGTTTAAATTCCTGGCAGGGGGCTGATACGCAGTATTTT	CASSLNSWQGADTQYF
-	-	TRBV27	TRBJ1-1	TGTGCCAGCAGTTTATTTGTTCGGGGCAGACTGAACACTGAAGCTTTCTTT	CASSLFVRGRLNTEAFF
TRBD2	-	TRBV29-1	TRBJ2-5	TGCAGCGTTGAAGACTTAGGACTAGCCGGGGGGACCCAGTACTTC	CSVEDLGLAGGTQYF
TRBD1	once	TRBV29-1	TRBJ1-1	TGCAGCGTTAGGACAGGGGTCCCGGCGGCTTTCTTT	CSVRTGVPAAFF
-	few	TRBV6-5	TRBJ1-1	TGTGCCAGCAGTTCCGGGACGAAAGCTTTCTTT	CASSSGTKAFF
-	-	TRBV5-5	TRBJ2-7	TGTGCCAGCAGCCCCACGGGCCTCCACGAGCAGTACTTC	CASSPTGLHEQYF
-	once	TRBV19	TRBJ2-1	TGTGCCAGTAGAGTCGGCAGGGGTGGCAATGAGCAGTTCTTC	CASRVGRGGNEQFF
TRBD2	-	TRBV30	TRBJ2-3	TGTGCCGGGCGGTGGCGGGAGGGCACAGATACGCAGTATTTT	CAGRWREGTDTQYF
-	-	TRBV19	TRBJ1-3	TGTGCCAGTACCGCAGGGACCTCTGGAAACACCATATATTTT	CASTAGTSGNTIYF
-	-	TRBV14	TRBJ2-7	TGTGCCAGCAGCCCGTCCGCCCGGACCTACGAGCAGTACTTC	CASSPSARTYEQYF
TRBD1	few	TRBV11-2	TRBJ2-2	TGTGCCAGCAGCTTTGGGACAGGGAGTTTTACCGGGGAGCTGTTTTTT	CASSFGTGSFTGELFF
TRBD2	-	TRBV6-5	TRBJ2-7	TGTGCCAGCAGTTATCTAGCGGGTTACTCCTACGAGCAGTACTTC	CASSYLAGYSYEQYF
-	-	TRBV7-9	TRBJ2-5	TGTGCCAGCAGGGACGACCCCCCCCAAGAGACCCAGTACTTC	CASRDDPPQETQYF
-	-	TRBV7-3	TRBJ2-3	TGTGCCAGCAGCTTAGACGGGAACACAGATACGCAGTATTTT	CASSLDGNTDTQYF
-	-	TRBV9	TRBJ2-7	TGTGCCAGCAGCCCCCACCCAACGGCTCAGAGCTCCTACGAGCAGTACTTC	CASSPHPTAQSSYEQYF
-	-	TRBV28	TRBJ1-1	TGTGCCAGCAGTTTAGGGTTGGGCAACACTGAAGCTTTCTTT	CASSLGLGNTEAFF
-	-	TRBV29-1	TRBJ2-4	TGCAGCGTTGAATCGGGGCGGGAAGCCAAAAACATTCAGTACTTC	CSVESGREAKNIQYF
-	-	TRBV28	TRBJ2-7	TGTGCCAGCAGTTTGGTCAGGGAGGTCGAGCAGTACTTC	CASSLVREVEQYF
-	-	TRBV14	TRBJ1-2	TGTGCCAGCAGCCAAGTTCGGGATACCCCCCCGGGCTACACCTTC	CASSQVRDTPPGYTF
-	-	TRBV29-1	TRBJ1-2	TGCAGCGTTGAAACCCCAAGGACAGCTACTAACTATGGCTACACCTTC	CSVETPRTATNYGYTF
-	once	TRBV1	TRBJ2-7	TGCACCAGCAGCCAAGAGTCGCGTACGGCCGGACTAGCGGGAGGGCCCTGTGACGGGCAGTACTTC	CTSSQESRTAGLAGGPCDGQYF
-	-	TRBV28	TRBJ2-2	TGTGCCAGCAGGATTAAGACAACCGGGGAGCTGTTTTTT	CASRIKTTGELFF
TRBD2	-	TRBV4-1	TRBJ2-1	TGCGCCAGCAGCCTGTCGCCTAGCGGCCTCTACAATGAGCAGTTCTTC	CASSLSPSGLYNEQFF
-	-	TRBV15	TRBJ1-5	TGTGCCACCAGCAGAGATGAGATGATGGATTTT	CATSRDEMMDF
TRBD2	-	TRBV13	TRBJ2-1	TGTGCCAGCAGCTTAGCCCAGCGGGAGAACAATGAGCAGTTCTTC	CASSLAQRENNEQFF
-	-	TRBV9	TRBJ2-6	TGTGCCAGCGGATTCTGGTCTGGGGCCAACGTCCTGACTTTC	CASGFWSGANVLTF